This TCR beta chain was retrieved from a study of beta chain features in type 1 diabetes. Study context: The patients were much like the healthy donors in age, gender and cell yields.

Notes on the study in general: Any HLA effect on TCRB rearrangement was left unresolved by small sub-analyses. Moderate yet significant TCRB CDR3 shortening was seen in Type 1 diabetes patients in all four CD4+ subsets.

There are a few counts of this clone. The antigen remains undetermined. This CDR3 has 14 residues. The germline V and J ends were trimmed by 5 bases and 6 bases, with 16 bases remaining between them. Per germline, CDR1 SQVTM and CDR2 ANQGSEA. One heparinised draw of blood, averaging roughly 0.12 L, came from each donor. Sorted populations all exceeded 98% purity. cDNA synthesis used the whole RNA isolate, giving expressed TCRB sequences. Assay used: immunoSEQ multiplex PCR; TCRdb lists only in-frame clones, some missing. The sample gives about 660,000 clones, roughly an eighth of which show up once; approximately 0.039% is in the top ten.

The origin of this receptor is a man aged 18 to 29 with type 1 diabetes. The genes are TRBV29-1 and TRBJ2-2; maybe TRBD1 (5 bases). Sequencing used naive CD4+ T cells from blood. The CDR3 bases are TGCAGCGTTCTCGGCGATACAGGCCCCGGGGAGCTGTTTTTT. Protein: CSVLGDTGPGELFF.